The 22 T cell receptor beta chains listed next were all sequenced from one sample in a study of cytomegalovirus exposure and HLA in healthy donors. The PCR contained 60 Vbeta and 13 Jbeta primers. Profiled with immunoSEQ multiplex PCR; TCRdb holds only in-frame clones, not every one. This sample has tens of thousands of clones; about 71% occur once, and the top ten carry nearly 10%. Sequenced: PBMCs. The receptors stem from a woman aged 50 to 65 in good health and CMV-seropositive.

J is TRBJ1-4 and V is TRBV18, with 8 bases identical to TRBD1. This CDR3 is built from 14 residues. V shed 6 bases, J shed 11 bases, and the junction held 11 bases outside the gene matches. Germline V gene data show CDR1 as KGHSH and CDR2 as LQKENI. CDR3 nucleotide sequence: TGTGCCAGCTCCCAGGACAGGGCGGATGCGAAACTGTTTTTT. Protein product: CASSQDRADAKLFF.

This clone was picked up a small number of times. This chain connects TRBV5-5 to TRBJ1-2; 7 nucleotides agree with TRBD1. The CDR3 is made up of 14 amino acids. J lost 2 bases, V lost 0 bases, and 1 base had no gene match. Germline V lookup: CDR1 SGHKS, CDR2 YYEKEE (reference sequence). The DNA for the CDR3 is TGTGCCAGCAGCTTGGGGGACAGCAACTATGGCTACACCTTC. Translated: CASSLGDSNYGYTF.

The CDR3 spells CASSLETSGTGSTDTQYF. CDR3 coding DNA: TGTGCCAGCAGCTTAGAAACCTCCGGGACAGGGAGCACAGATACGCAGTATTTT. V gene TRBV11-3 combines with J gene TRBJ2-3; 9 bases align to TRBD1. CDR1 is SGHNT, CDR2 YENEEA, per germline. V was pared by 0 bases and J by 0 bases, with 7 bases of the junction left unmatched. CDR3 length: 18 amino acids.

The table lists this clone with many counts. The chain links TRBV30 to TRBJ1-4; 10 positions agree with TRBD1. V lost 4 bases to trimming and J lost 8 bases; unmatched junction nucleotides: 10. Germline-derived CDR1 and CDR2 are GTSNPN and SVGIG (reference sequence). The CDR3 runs 15 residues. The CDR3 region has the DNA TGTGCCTGGAACCCGGGGACAGGGGATGGCGAAAAACTGTTTTTT. Amino acid sequence: CAWNPGTGDGEKLFF.

This clone came up once. The genes are TRBV18 and TRBJ2-7; the match to TRBD2 covers 9 bases. J was trimmed by 1 base and V by 2 bases; bases with no gene match: 9. CDR3 size: 17 residues. The germline gives CDR1 KGHSH, CDR2 LQKENI. CDR3 nucleotide sequence: TGTGCCAGCTCACCATTTAGCCCTAGCGGGAATTCCTACGAGCAGTACTTC. This encodes CASSPFSPSGNSYEQYF.

The rearrangement uses TRBV10-3 and TRBJ1-2; 9 nucleotides align to TRBD1. The V and J ends lost 8 bases and 8 bases, in that order; junction bases with no gene match: 6. Per the germline V gene, CDR1 is ENHRY and CDR2 is SYGVKD. There are 12 residues in the CDR3. The CDR3 loop is CAIGWTGAGYTF. CDR3 DNA sequence: TGTGCCATCGGGTGGACAGGGGCCGGCTACACCTTC.

In its sample, this clone was seen a few times. The chain has TRBV7-2 and TRBJ1-2; TRBD1 agrees at 8 bases. Trimming at V came to 1 base and at J to 10 bases, leaving 5 bases not matched to a gene. Germline CDR1 reads SGHTA; CDR2 reads FQGNSA. This CDR3 is 13 amino acids long. In DNA form, the CDR3 reads TGTGCCAGCAGCTTAGGGAGACAGGGGTACTACACCTTC. The encoded protein is CASSLGRQGYYTF.

The rearrangement uses TRBV25-1 and TRBJ1-6; D is possibly TRBD1 (5 bases). The CDR3 runs 14 residues. Trimming took 4 bases from V and 10 from J, leaving 14 bases between them. Germline V gene lookup returns CDR1 MGHDK and CDR2 SYGVNS. This CDR3 is CASSGQGGMSPLHF. The CDR3 region has the DNA TGTGCCAGCAGTGGTCAGGGTGGTATGTCACCCCTCCACTTT.

V and J are TRBV29-1 and TRBJ2-3, with TRBD1 matching over 11 bases. Unmatched junction bases numbered 9, after V lost 4 bases and J lost 12 bases. This CDR3 has 13 residues. Germline V gene data show CDR1 as SQVTM and CDR2 as ANQGSEA. This chain's CDR3 is CSVVRTGGGGQYF. The DNA of the CDR3 is TGCAGCGTTGTGCGGACAGGGGGCGGTGGTCAGTATTTT.

The chain couples TRBV10-3 to TRBJ1-5; possible D gene TRBD1, 5 bases. Germline lookup yields CDR1 ENHRY and CDR2 SYGVKD. The CDR3 loop spans 12 amino acids. V was trimmed by 10 bases and J by 6 bases, leaving 13 bases between them. In DNA form, the CDR3 reads TGTGCCACCTCTCAGGGCGGTCAGCCCCAGCATTTT. Protein sequence: CATSQGGQPQHF.

V gene TRBV30 combines with J gene TRBJ2-7; possible D gene TRBD2, 5 bases. With 2 bases removed from V and 7 bases from J, the gap between germline ends came to 9 bases. This CDR3 region has 11 residues. CDR1 and CDR2 (germline): GTSNPN, SVGIG (reference sequence). CDR3 loop: CAWSPRGEQYF. The CDR3 region has the DNA TGTGCCTGGAGTCCCCGCGGGGAGCAGTACTTC.

The rearrangement uses TRBV4-3 and TRBJ1-1; tentatively, D is TRBD1 (5 bases). V gave up 0 bases and J gave up 0 bases, with 11 bases separating them. Germline-derived CDR1 and CDR2 are LGHNA and YSLEER. The CDR3 totals 16 residues. The DNA of the CDR3 is TGCGCCAGCAGCCAAGACAGGGCCTACTTGAACACTGAAGCTTTCTTT. This codes for CASSQDRAYLNTEAFF.

This clone was seen a few times. The chain couples TRBV5-4 to TRBJ2-3; 7 positions match TRBD2. J was trimmed by 3 bases and V by 4 bases; bases with no gene match: 8. The germline V gene has CDR1 SGHNT and CDR2 YYREEE (reference sequence). This CDR3 spans 15 amino acids. The DNA for the CDR3 is TGTGCCAGCAGCGCCGGAAGCGGGGTTACAGATACGCAGTATTTT. Translated, it gives CASSAGSGVTDTQYF.

The rearrangement uses TRBV7-6 and TRBJ2-3, with D possibly matching TRBD2 (6 bases). The CDR3 is 16 residues long. CDR1 SGHVS and CDR2 FNYEAQ come from the germline V gene. The V and J ends lost 1 base and 4 bases respectively, with 15 bases between them. The CDR3 loop reads CASSLDRPGAADTQYF. As DNA, the CDR3 is TGTGCCAGCAGCTTAGATCGGCCGGGAGCGGCAGATACGCAGTATTTT.

V usage is TRBV7-8 and J usage is TRBJ2-2; a weak D match, TRBD1 (6 bases). The CDR3 consists of 18 residues. Germline CDR1 reads SGHVS; CDR2 reads FQNEAQ. The V gene lost 2 bases and the J gene lost 5 bases, with 21 bases spanning the gap. As DNA, the CDR3 is TGTGCCAGCAGCTTATCTTTGGGGGCTAGTCCGTGGACCGGGGAGCTGTTTTTT. This gives the protein CASSLSLGASPWTGELFF. The entire variable domain, with the rest obtained from reference TRBV7-8 and TRBJ2-2, is as follows: GAGVSQSPRYKVAKRGQDVALRCDPISGHVSLFWYQQALGQGPEFLTYFQNEAQLDKSGLPSDRFFAERPEGSVSTLKIQRTQQEDSAVYLCASSLSLGASPWTGELFFGEGSRLTVL.

The chain employs TRBV18 and TRBJ2-2; D possibly corresponds to TRBD1 (5 bases). CDR1 is KGHSH and CDR2 is LQKENI in the germline V gene. V lost 6 bases and J lost 4, with 12 bases in between. The CDR3 consists of 14 residues. The CDR3 is CASSFDRSTGELFF. The DNA for the CDR3 is TGTGCCAGCTCGTTCGACAGAAGCACCGGGGAGCTGTTTTTT. Together with reference TRBV18 and TRBJ2-2, the CDR3 gives the full variable domain: NAGVMQNPRHLVRRRGQEARLRCSPMKGHSHVYWYRQLPEEGLKFMVYLQKENIIDESGMPKERFSAEFPKEGPSILRIQQVVRGDSAAYFCASSFDRSTGELFFGEGSRLTVL.

This clone showed up just once. The rearrangement joins TRBV6-1 to TRBJ2-7; 11 bases agree with TRBD1. Germline lookup yields CDR1 MNHNS and CDR2 SASEGT. V trimming: 6 bases; J trimming: 4 bases; junction bases outside the gene matches: 5. This CDR3 has 14 residues. The CDR3 loop reads CASRGQGVSYEQYF. In DNA, the CDR3 is TGTGCCAGCAGGGGACAGGGGGTGTCGTACGAGCAGTACTTC.

This clone was seen more than once but under ten times. The chain is built from TRBV7-8 and TRBJ2-7; D is uncertain. The CDR3 extends over 13 amino acids. Trimming left V 5 bases short and J 3 bases short, with 11 bases between. Germline V gives CDR1 SGHVS, CDR2 FQNEAQ. This CDR3 reads CASSPIPNYEQYF. The CDR3 coding sequence is TGTGCCAGCAGCCCAATTCCCAACTACGAGCAGTACTTC.

This clone was detected a few times. J is TRBJ2-7 and V is TRBV28, with unresolved D. CDR1 and CDR2 from the germline V gene are MDHEN and SYDVKM. The CDR3 is 11 residues long. Trimming left V 3 bases short and J 6 bases short, with 6 bases between. CDR3 DNA sequence: TGTGCCAGCAGTTTGTTAGCCGAGCAGTACTTC. This sequence encodes CASSLLAEQYF.

This sequence joins TRBV9 and TRBJ1-5; 7 nucleotides line up with TRBD1. Germline assignment: CDR1 SGDLS and CDR2 YYNGEE. This CDR3 has 15 residues. Germline trimming cut 3 bases from V and 7 bases from J; bases unmatched to any gene: 10. The chain's CDR3 is CASSDRDSLGQPQHF. The CDR3 coding sequence is TGTGCCAGCAGCGATAGGGACAGCCTAGGACAGCCCCAGCATTTT.

This chain joins TRBV5-5 and TRBJ2-2; 8 bases line up with TRBD1. The CDR3 has 13 residues. The junction had 5 bases not matched to a gene; V was cut back by 6 bases and J by 7 bases. Germline CDR1 SGHKS, CDR2 YYEKEE (reference sequence). The CDR3 is CASTLTGGGELFF. CDR3 sequence (DNA): TGTGCCAGCACCTTAACAGGGGGCGGGGAGCTGTTTTTT.

The chain employs TRBV28 and TRBJ2-2; 9 nucleotides match TRBD1. J lost 4 bases, V lost 8 bases, and 11 bases had no gene match. The CDR3 length is 16 residues. Germline loops: CDR1 MDHEN, CDR2 SYDVKM. Here the CDR3 DNA reads TGTGCCAGCGGACCCCCGGGACAGGGTGTCACCGGGGAGCTGTTTTTT. Translated: CASGPPGQGVTGELFF. The full variable domain, completed using reference TRBV28 and TRBJ2-2, is DVKVTQSSRYLVKRTGEKVFLECVQDMDHENMFWYRQDPGLGLRLIYFSYDVKMKEKGDIPEGYSVSREKKERFSLILESASTNQTSMYLCASGPPGQGVTGELFFGEGSRLTVL.